The clone carrying this T cell receptor (beta chain) was seen at least ten times. The target antigen is unknown. The data belong to a study of response to subunit inactivated influenza vaccine. V shed 2 bases, J shed 3 bases, and the junction held 10 bases outside the gene matches. The germline V gene encodes CDR1 SGHRS and CDR2 YFSETQ. The CDR3 runs 16 residues. Overall study findings and caveats: It was suggested by the authors that few new T cells are recruited by each seasonal influenza vaccination.

MiXCR, applied by TCRdb to the RT-PCR reads, yields one record per CDR3 protein. This sample yields around 480,000 distinct CDR3 sequences, of which more than 15% are seen a single time; around 3% belongs to the top ten. Specimen: CD4+ T cells sorted from PBMCs, collected less than 30 months after vaccination. This receptor was taken from a man between 50 and 75 years old who received an inactivated influenza vaccine. V and J are TRBV5-1 and TRBJ2-5; 7 nucleotides agree with TRBD2. The CDR3 nucleotides read TGCGCCAGCAGCTTAGCGGCGGGAGAAGGAAAAGAGACCCAGTACTTC. The encoded protein is CASSLAAGEGKETQYF.